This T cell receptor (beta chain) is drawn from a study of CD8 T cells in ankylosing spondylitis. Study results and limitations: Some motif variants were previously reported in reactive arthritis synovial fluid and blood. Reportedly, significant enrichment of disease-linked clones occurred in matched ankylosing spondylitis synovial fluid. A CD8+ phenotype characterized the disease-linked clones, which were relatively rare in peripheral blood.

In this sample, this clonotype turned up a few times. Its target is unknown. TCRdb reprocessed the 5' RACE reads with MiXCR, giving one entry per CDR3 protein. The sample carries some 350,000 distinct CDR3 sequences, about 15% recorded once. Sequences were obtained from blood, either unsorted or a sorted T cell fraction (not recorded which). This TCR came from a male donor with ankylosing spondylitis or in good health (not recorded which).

CDR3 coding DNA: TGCAGTGCTAGAGTATCGGGGAACACCGGGGAGCTGTTTTTT. Protein product: CSARVSGNTGELFF. The rearrangement joins TRBV20-1 to TRBJ2-2, with D uncertain. Trimming removed 1 base from V and 1 base from J, with 7 bases in between. Germline V gene data show CDR1 as DFQATT and CDR2 as SNEGSKA (reference sequence). The CDR3 sequence is 14 residues long.